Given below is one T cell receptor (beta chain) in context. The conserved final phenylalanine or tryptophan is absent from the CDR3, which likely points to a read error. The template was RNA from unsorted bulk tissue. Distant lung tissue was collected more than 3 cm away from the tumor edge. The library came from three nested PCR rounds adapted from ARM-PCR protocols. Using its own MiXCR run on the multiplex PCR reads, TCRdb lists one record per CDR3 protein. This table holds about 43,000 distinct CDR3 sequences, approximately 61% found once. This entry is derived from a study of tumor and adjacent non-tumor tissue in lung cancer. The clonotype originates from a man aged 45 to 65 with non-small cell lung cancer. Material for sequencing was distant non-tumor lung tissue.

The CDR3 DNA reads TGCAGCGTTTGCAGTGGGGCCTACGAGCAGTACTTA. This gives the protein CSVCSGAYEQYL. The chain combines TRBV29-1 with TRBJ2-7; D gene uncertain. Trimming cost V 5 bases and J 2 bases, with 10 bases left between them. The CDR3 is 12 residues long. Germline lookup yields CDR1 SQVTM and CDR2 ANQGSEA.